The T cell receptor beta chain described here comes from a study of cytomegalovirus exposure and HLA in healthy donors. In the PCR, 60 Vbeta and 13 Jbeta primers were used. Clones were read by immunoSEQ multiplex PCR, and TCRdb kept only the in-frame ones, dropping some. The data hold over 150,000 clones, with 75% observed a single time. The length of the CDR3 is 16 residues. Germline V gives CDR1 MNHNY, CDR2 SVGAGI (reference sequence). Between the trimmed V and J ends, which lost 1 base and 1 base, there was a span of 14 bases. This sequence originates from a male donor in good health and CMV-seronegative. Sequenced sample: PBMCs. This chain joins TRBV6-6 and TRBJ2-7; perhaps TRBD1 as D (5 bases). CDR3: CASSYFQQGGSYEQYF. The DNA for the CDR3 is TGTGCCAGCAGTTACTTCCAGCAGGGCGGATCCTACGAGCAGTACTTC.